The 8 T cell receptor beta chains below all came from one sample that was sequenced in a study of T cell responses to AZD1222 COVID-19 vaccine. Only in-frame clones appear in the TCRdb table, and some are missing; sequencing was by immunoSEQ multiplex PCR. The sample lists about 120,000 clones, about 87% occurring once. Sample: peripheral blood, taken 28 days after the second AZD1222 dose. The source of these receptors is an adult who received the AZD1222 COVID-19 vaccine.

This chain's CDR3 is CASSEWSNSPLHF. CDR3 coding DNA: TGTGCCAGCAGTGAGTGGAGCAATTCACCCCTCCACTTT. The rearrangement links TRBV6-1 to TRBJ1-6; D is unclear. The length of the CDR3 is 13 residues. CDR1 MNHNS and CDR2 SASEGT come from the germline V gene. V dropped 3 bases and J dropped 7 bases, with 7 bases sitting between them.

The V gene is TRBV3-1 (or the pseudogene TRBV3-2), the J gene TRBJ2-1, with D maybe TRBD2 (6 bases). From germline, CDR1 is LGHDT and CDR2 YNNKEL (reference sequence). The CDR3 is 14 amino acids. Deletions cut 7 bases from V and 5 bases from J, with 15 bases between. CDR3 DNA: TGTGCCAGCAAAGTGCGGGGATCTAACAATGAGCAGTTCTTC. Translation gives CASKVRGSNNEQFF.

This clone was recorded only once. The chain uses TRBV10-3 and TRBJ1-5; possible D gene TRBD1, 6 bases. The CDR3 loop spans 15 amino acids. In germline, CDR1 is ENHRY, CDR2 SYGVKD. Trimming removed 10 bases from V and 5 bases from J, with 21 bases in between. CDR3 amino acids: CATVQGLGGDQPQHF. CDR3 sequence (DNA): TGTGCCACCGTCCAGGGATTGGGGGGCGATCAGCCCCAGCATTTT.

The genes are TRBV7-8 and TRBJ2-5; a possible D gene is TRBD2 (6 bases). The CDR3 sequence is 14 residues long. Germline lookup yields CDR1 SGHVS and CDR2 FQNEAQ. Trimming took off 1 base at V and 6 bases at J, with 12 bases between the two ends. CDR3 amino acids: CASSLVGEAKTQYF. As DNA, the CDR3 is TGTGCCAGCAGCTTAGTCGGGGAGGCGAAGACCCAGTACTTC.

The genes are TRBV19 and TRBJ1-4; D remains unclear. CDR1 is LNHDA, CDR2 SQIVND, per germline (reference sequence). With 6 bases removed from V and 0 bases from J, the gap between germline ends came to 11 bases. The CDR3 runs to 15 residues. The CDR3 region is CASRMGLTTNEKLFF. Written as DNA, the CDR3 is TGTGCCAGTAGAATGGGCCTGACAACTAATGAAAAACTGTTTTTT.

CDR3 sequence reads: CSARAQYEQYF. CDR3 DNA: TGCAGTGCTAGGGCCCAATACGAGCAGTACTTC. V usage is TRBV20-1 and J usage is TRBJ2-7; D call uncertain. This CDR3 is built from 11 residues. Trimming took off 3 bases at V and 4 bases at J, with 7 bases between the two ends. Germline V lookup: CDR1 DFQATT, CDR2 SNEGSKA (reference sequence).

The chain uses TRBV6-6 and TRBJ2-7; TRBD1 is a possible D gene (5 bases). The CDR3 extends over 14 amino acids. The V gene's germline CDR1 is MNHNY and CDR2 SVGAGI (reference sequence). CDR3 sequence (DNA): TGTGCATCAACTCGGACAAGAAGCTCCTACGAGCAGTACTTC. It encodes CASTRTRSSYEQYF.

The CDR3 sequence: CATSREELSPLHF. DNA for the CDR3: TGTGCCACCAGCAGAGAGGAACTTTCACCCCTCCACTTT. The rearrangement uses TRBV15 and TRBJ1-6; D is unresolved. V was shortened by 0 bases and J by 9 bases, with 6 bases between the two germline ends. The CDR3 has 13 amino acids. CDR1 is LNHNV, CDR2 YYDKDF, per germline (reference sequence).